The sequence of this TCR beta chain was determined in a study of vaccination and CD4 T cells after COVID-19. Study-level background: Vaccination of participants consisted of two doses of either BNT162b2 or mRNA-1273 vaccine.

CDR3 size: 13 residues. CDR1 is ENHRY and CDR2 is SYGVKD in the germline V gene. Trimming cost V 8 bases and J 5 bases; bases outside gene matches: 4. Sequence data for DNA of cultured CD4+ T cells were generated by the Oncomine TCR Beta short-read assay. Extraction of genomic DNA was performed on cultured CD4+ T cells. Each CDR3 protein is one row after TCRdb ran MiXCR on the PCR reads. This table holds around 10,000 distinct CDR3 sequences, over 45% found once. This clonotype appeared a few times. Antigen: not known. Treatment here: roughly 11-day PBMC culture with coronavirus spike peptide pools or control peptides (ViraFEST assay).

The receptor's source is a human donor who had recovered from COVID-19. J is TRBJ2-2 and V is TRBV10-3; 8 nucleotides match TRBD1. The sample was CD4+ T cells from blood, cultured in vitro. CDR3 in DNA: TGTGCCATCGGGACAGGAGGGACCGGGGAGCTGTTTTTT. Translating it yields CAIGTGGTGELFF.